The T cell receptor (beta chain) described here comes from a study of T cells after posttransplantation cyclophosphamide. Study-wide points: TRB clonality was highly associated with recipient CMV seropositivity and reactivation. Skin or GI-infiltrating T cells shared few TRB sequences with blood. Later blood repertoires were often dominated by clones from the donor CD8+ memory compartment.

Busulfan-fludarabine conditioning, marrow transplant, and cyclophosphamide on days +3 and +4 were administered. This table comes from immunoSEQ multiplex PCR, and its TCRdb copy is limited to in-frame clones, with some not included. The sample has 3,000 or so clones, none seen only once. The length of the CDR3 is 13 residues. CDR1 SGHRS and CDR2 YFSETQ come from the germline V gene. V dropped 7 bases and J dropped 2 bases, with 7 bases sitting between them. The sample holds a few counts of this clone. Its specificity is unknown. This TCR derives from a female patient aged 45-65 years who received an allogeneic stem cell transplant from a related donor, was CMV-positive, and had no GVHD. T cells may partly derive from the graft donor. The sample in question was PBMCs, obtained after allogeneic stem cell transplant with posttransplant cyclophosphamide. The chain uses TRBV5-1 and TRBJ2-6; the D is unclear. The CDR3 nucleotides read TGCGCCAGCCAGGTGGCTGGGGCCAACGTCCTGACTTTC. This encodes CASQVAGANVLTF.